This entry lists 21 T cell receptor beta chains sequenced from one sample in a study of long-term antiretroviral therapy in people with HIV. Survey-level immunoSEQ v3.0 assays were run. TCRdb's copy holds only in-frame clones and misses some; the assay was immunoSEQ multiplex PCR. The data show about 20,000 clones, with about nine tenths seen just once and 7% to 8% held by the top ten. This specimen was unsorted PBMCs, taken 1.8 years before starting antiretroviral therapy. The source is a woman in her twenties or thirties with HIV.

DNA of the CDR3: TGTGCCTGGATGAAGGGACAGTCAACCCCTGAAGCTTTCTTT. Its protein is CAWMKGQSTPEAFF. The genes are TRBV30 and TRBJ1-1; the match to TRBD1 covers 7 bases. V lost 4 bases and J lost 6; bases outside the gene matches: 11. CDR1 GTSNPN and CDR2 SVGIG come from the germline V gene (reference sequence). This CDR3 contains 14 residues. Supplemented by reference TRBV30 and TRBJ1-1, the full variable domain reads SQTIHQWPATLVQPVGSPLSLECTVEGTSNPNLYWYRQAAGRGLQLLFYSVGIGQISSEVPQNLSASRPQDRQFILSSKKLLLSDSGFYLCAWMKGQSTPEAFFGQGTRLTVV.

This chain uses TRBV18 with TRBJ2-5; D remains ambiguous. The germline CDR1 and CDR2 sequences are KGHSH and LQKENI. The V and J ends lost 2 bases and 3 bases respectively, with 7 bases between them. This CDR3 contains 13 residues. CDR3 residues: CASSPKTEETQYF. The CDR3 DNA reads TGTGCCAGCTCACCAAAGACGGAAGAGACCCAGTACTTC.

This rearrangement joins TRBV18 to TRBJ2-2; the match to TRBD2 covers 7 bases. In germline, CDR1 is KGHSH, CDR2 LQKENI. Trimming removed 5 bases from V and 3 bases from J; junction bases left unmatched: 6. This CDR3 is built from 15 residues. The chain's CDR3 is CASSWAAGDTGELFF. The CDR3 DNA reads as TGTGCCAGCTCATGGGCGGCGGGGGACACCGGGGAGCTGTTTTTT.

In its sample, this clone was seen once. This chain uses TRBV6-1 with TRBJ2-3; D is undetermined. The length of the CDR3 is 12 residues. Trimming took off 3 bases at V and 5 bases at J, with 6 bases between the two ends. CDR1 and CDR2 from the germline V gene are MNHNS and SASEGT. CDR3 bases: TGTGCCAGCAGTGACTGGAAAGATACGCAGTATTTT. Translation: CASSDWKDTQYF.

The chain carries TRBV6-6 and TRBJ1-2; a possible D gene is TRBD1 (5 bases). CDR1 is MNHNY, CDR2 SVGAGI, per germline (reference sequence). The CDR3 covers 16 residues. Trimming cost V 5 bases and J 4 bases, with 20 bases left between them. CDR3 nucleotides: TGTGCCAGCAGTACCGTGAGGAGGGACGGACTCTATGGCTACACCTTC. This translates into CASSTVRRDGLYGYTF.

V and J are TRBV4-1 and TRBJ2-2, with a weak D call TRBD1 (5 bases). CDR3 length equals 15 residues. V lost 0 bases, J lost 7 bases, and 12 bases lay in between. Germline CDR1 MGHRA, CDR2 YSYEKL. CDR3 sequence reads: CASSQDDRAFGELFF. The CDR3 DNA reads TGCGCCAGCAGCCAAGATGACAGAGCTTTCGGGGAGCTGTTTTTT.

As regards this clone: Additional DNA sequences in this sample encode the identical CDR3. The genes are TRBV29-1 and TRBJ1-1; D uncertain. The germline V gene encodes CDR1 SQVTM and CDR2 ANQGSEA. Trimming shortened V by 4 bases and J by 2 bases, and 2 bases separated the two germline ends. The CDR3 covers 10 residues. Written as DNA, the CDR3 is TGCAGCGTTGGCAACACTGAAGCTTTCTTT. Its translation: CSVGNTEAFF.

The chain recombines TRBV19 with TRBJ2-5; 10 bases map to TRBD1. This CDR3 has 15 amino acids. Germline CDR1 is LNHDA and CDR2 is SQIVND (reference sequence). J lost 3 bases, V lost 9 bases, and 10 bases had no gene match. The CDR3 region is CASAGTGAGEETQYF. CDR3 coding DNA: TGTGCCAGCGCCGGGACAGGGGCCGGGGAAGAGACCCAGTACTTC.

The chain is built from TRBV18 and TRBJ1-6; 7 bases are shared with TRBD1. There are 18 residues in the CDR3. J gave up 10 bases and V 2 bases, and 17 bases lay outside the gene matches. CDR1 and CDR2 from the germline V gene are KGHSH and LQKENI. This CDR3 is CASSPSGQLSNLGSPLHF. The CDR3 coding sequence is TGTGCCAGCTCACCATCGGGACAGCTTTCGAATTTAGGCTCACCCCTCCACTTT.

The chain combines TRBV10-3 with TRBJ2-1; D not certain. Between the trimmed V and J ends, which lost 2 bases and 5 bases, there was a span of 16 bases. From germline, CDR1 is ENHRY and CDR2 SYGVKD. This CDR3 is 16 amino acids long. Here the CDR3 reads CAISEPVRAGNNEQFF. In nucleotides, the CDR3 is TGTGCCATCAGTGAGCCAGTCCGGGCAGGTAACAATGAGCAGTTCTTC.

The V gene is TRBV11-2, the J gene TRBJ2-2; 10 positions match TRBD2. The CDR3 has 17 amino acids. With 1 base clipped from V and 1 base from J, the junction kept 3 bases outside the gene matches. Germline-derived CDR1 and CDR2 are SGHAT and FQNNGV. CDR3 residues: CASSLGASGGNTGELFF. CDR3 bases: TGTGCCAGCAGCTTAGGGGCTAGCGGGGGGAACACCGGGGAGCTGTTTTTT.

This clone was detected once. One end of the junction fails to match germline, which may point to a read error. The CDR3 here is CASSYSTGTESVF. CDR3 coding DNA: TGTGCCAGCAGTTACTCGACCGGGACAGAATCGGTCTTC. This chain uses TRBV6-5 with TRBJ2-1, with 7 bases lining up with TRBD1. The CDR3 length is 13 residues. Germline CDR1 is MNHEY and CDR2 is SVGAGI.

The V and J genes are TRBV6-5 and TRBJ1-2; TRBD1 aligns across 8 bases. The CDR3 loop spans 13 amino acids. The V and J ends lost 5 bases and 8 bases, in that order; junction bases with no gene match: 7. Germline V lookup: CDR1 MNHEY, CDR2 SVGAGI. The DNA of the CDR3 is TGTGCCAGCAGTCAGGACAGGGTAGACGGCTACACCTTC. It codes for CASSQDRVDGYTF.

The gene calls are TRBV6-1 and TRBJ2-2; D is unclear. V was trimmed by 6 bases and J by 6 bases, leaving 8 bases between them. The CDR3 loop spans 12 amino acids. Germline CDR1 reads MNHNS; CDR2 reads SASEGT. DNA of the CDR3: TGTGCCAGCAGGGGATGGGCCGGGGAGCTGTTTTTT. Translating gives CASRGWAGELFF.

The CDR3, as DNA: TGCGCCAGCAAACCGCAGACAGGCCCCTCGTCTGAAGCTTTCTTT. This codes for CASKPQTGPSSEAFF. The chain joins TRBV5-1 to TRBJ1-1; a weak D match, TRBD1 (6 bases). Germline CDR1 reads SGHRS; CDR2 reads YFSETQ. The V end lost 6 bases, the J end lost 6 bases, and 21 bases lay between the germline ends. The CDR3 totals 15 residues.

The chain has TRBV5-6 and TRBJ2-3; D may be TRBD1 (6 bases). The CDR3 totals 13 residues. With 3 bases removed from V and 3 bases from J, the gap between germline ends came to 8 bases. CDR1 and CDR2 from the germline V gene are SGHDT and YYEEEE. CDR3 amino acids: CASSSQGTDTQYF. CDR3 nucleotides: TGTGCCAGCAGCTCACAGGGTACAGATACGCAGTATTTT.

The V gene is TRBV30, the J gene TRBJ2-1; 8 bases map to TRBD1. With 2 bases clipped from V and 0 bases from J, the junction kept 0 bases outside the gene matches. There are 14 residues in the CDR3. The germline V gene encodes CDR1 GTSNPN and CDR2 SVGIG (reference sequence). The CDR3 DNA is TGTGCCTGGAGTACAGGGGGCTCCTACAATGAGCAGTTCTTC. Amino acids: CAWSTGGSYNEQFF.

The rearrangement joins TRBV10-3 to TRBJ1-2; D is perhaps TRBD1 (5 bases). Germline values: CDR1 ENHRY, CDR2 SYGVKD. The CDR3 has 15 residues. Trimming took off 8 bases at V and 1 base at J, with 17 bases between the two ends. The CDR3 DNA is TGTGCCATCTTTGCCGGGACGGAATTTAACTATGGCTACACCTTC. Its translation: CAIFAGTEFNYGYTF.

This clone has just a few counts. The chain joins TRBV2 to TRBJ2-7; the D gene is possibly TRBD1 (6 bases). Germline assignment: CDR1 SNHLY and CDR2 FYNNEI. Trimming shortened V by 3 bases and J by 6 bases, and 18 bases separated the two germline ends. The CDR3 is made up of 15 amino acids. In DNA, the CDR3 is TGTGCCAGCAGTGACGCTCAGGGGTTCTCTCGCGAGCAGTACTTC. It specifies CASSDAQGFSREQYF.

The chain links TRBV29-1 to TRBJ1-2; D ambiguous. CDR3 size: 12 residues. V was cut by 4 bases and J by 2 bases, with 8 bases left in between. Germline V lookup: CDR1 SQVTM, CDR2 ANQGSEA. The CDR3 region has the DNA TGCAGCGTTGTCTTAGAAAACTATGGCTACACCTTC. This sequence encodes CSVVLENYGYTF.

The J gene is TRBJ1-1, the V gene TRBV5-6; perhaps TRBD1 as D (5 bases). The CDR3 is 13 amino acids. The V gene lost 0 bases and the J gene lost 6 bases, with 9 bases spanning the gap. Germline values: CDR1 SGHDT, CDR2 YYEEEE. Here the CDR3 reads CASSLGGVAEAFF. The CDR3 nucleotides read TGTGCCAGCAGCTTGGGAGGGGTCGCTGAAGCTTTCTTT. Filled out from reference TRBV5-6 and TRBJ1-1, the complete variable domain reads DAGVTQSPTHLIKTRGQQVTLRCSPKSGHDTVSWYQQALGQGPQFIFQYYEEEERQRGNFPDRFSGHQFPNYSSELNVNALLLGDSALYLCASSLGGVAEAFFGQGTRLTVV.